This T cell receptor beta chain was recovered during a study of Ad26.COV2.S vaccination and SARS-CoV-2 variants. About the research overall: Donor joined the COV1001 Ad26.COV2.S trial arm.

Treatment denoted: over 15 received Ad26.COV2.S at low or high dose, single or two shots; roughly 5 received placebo; per-sample allocation not given. Sampling occurred on day 63 after the first vaccine or placebo injection. Only in-frame clones appear in the TCRdb table, and some are missing; sequencing was by immunoSEQ multiplex PCR. The sample has some 370,000 clones; 80% to 90% are singletons. Study-wide results and limits: TCR breadth and depth estimates may have understated total T cell responses. It was found that vaccine and placebo recipients had similar non-spike TCR breadth.

The germline V gene has CDR1 SGHTA and CDR2 FQGNSA. CDR3 length: 14 residues. V was pared by 3 bases and J by 2 bases, with 11 bases between. Turning to this clone: Its matching antigen is unknown.

V gene TRBV7-2 combines with J gene TRBJ2-7; no firm D call. This receptor was taken from a person aged 18 to 65 who received the Ad26.COV2.S COVID-19 vaccine or a placebo. Specimen: peripheral blood, collected in a trial of Ad26.COV2.S vaccine versus placebo. The CDR3 loop reads CASSFLQNTYEQYF. The CDR3 DNA reads as TGTGCCAGCAGCTTTTTACAGAATACCTACGAGCAGTACTTC. Full variable domain (missing parts from reference TRBV7-2 and TRBJ2-7): GAGVSQSPSNKVTEKGKDVELRCDPISGHTALYWYRQSLGQGLEFLIYFQGNSAPDKSGLPSDRFSAERTGGSVSTLTIQRTQQEDSAVYLCASSFLQNTYEQYFGPGTRLTVT.